This record covers a single T cell receptor (beta chain). Time point indicated: pre-treatment sample, taken before nivolumab and TIL therapy. This sample was taken from a study of TIL therapy for anti-PD-1-resistant metastatic lung cancer. Whole-study context: Patients had a median age of almost 55 years (range roughly 38-75). Half of patients were current or former smokers.

This was the immunoSEQ v3 assay. Only in-frame clones appear in the TCRdb table, and some are missing; sequencing was by immunoSEQ multiplex PCR. The sample gives 54,000 or so clones, roughly 84% of which show up once; 2.5% to 3% is in the top ten. The source of this sequence is a person aged 25 to 85 with non-small cell lung cancer. This specimen was blood, taken at baseline.

CDR3 nucleotides: TGTGCCAGCAGCCAGCTAGCGGGAGGAGTCTACAATGAGCAGTTCTTC. Its translation: CASSQLAGGVYNEQFF. The rearrangement links TRBV7-9 to TRBJ2-1; 11 nucleotides line up with TRBD2. The trim removed 5 bases at V and 3 bases at J, leaving 6 bases unmatched. CDR1 and CDR2 from the germline V gene are SEHNR and FQNEAQ (reference sequence). This CDR3 is built from 16 residues.